Listed below are T cell receptor beta chains from one sample, sequenced in a study of control samples from healthy donors and cancer patients. The assay was immunoSEQ multiplex PCR, and TCRdb's table has in-frame clones only and misses some. The sample gives 150,000 or so clones, roughly 90% of which show up once; roughly 0.64% is in the top ten. The specimen sequenced was blood. Receptors were obtained from a woman in her 30s in good health. Each CDR3 is given with its conserved first and last residue. A D gene is named only where the DNA matches it firmly. Clone size, where shown, is once, few, many, or a class for clones that have expanded.

J gene | V gene | D gene | clone size | CDR3 length | CDR3 DNA | CDR3 protein
TRBJ2-3 | TRBV4-3 | - | - | 15 | TGCGCCAGCAGCCAAGGCATTAGCGGCACAGATACGCAGTATTTT | CASSQGISGTDTQYF
TRBJ2-5 | TRBV25-1 | TRBD2 | once | 18 | TGTGCCAGCAGTGAATGGACTAGCGGGAGACCGAACCAAGAGACCCAGTACTTC | CASSEWTSGRPNQETQYF
TRBJ2-2 | TRBV6-2/TRBV6-3 | TRBD1 | - | 18 | TGTGCCAGCAGTTCTAGAATTTACAGGGGGGAGGACACCGGGGAGCTGTTTTTT | CASSSRIYRGEDTGELFF
TRBJ2-5 | TRBV27 | TRBD1 | - | 15 | TGTGCCAGCAGTTCCCGGACAGGGAAAAAGGAGACCCAGTACTTC | CASSSRTGKKETQYF
TRBJ2-1 | TRBV6-5 | TRBD1 | - | 13 | TGTGCCAGCAGCCTAAACAGGGGCGATGAGCAGTTCTTC | CASSLNRGDEQFF
TRBJ1-2 | TRBV5-5 | TRBD1 | - | 13 | TGTGCCAGCAGCCTAGGACAGGGTGTTGGCTACACCTTC | CASSLGQGVGYTF
TRBJ2-5 | TRBV6-5 | TRBD2 | - | 14 | TGTGCCAGCGACTACTATAGCGGGGGAGAGACCCAGTACTTC | CASDYYSGGETQYF
TRBJ2-1 | TRBV4-1 | TRBD2 | - | 16 | TGCGCCAGCAGCCCGACTAGCGGGAGGGTATACAATGAGCAGTTCTTC | CASSPTSGRVYNEQFF
TRBJ2-3 | TRBV6-2/TRBV6-3 | TRBD2 | - | 18 | TGTGCCAGCAGTGATGGGACTAGCGGGAGGGGTAGCACAGATACGCAGTATTTT | CASSDGTSGRGSTDTQYF
TRBJ2-1 | TRBV5-1 | - | once | 12 | TGCGCCAGCAGCTGGTCCGGACAGGAGCAGTTCTTC | CASSWSGQEQFF
TRBJ2-1 | TRBV28 | - | - | 16 | TGTGCCAGTCGATCTAGCGCCACGAGCTCCTACAATGAGCAGTTCTTC | CASRSSATSSYNEQFF
TRBJ2-7 | TRBV28 | - | - | 16 | TGTGCCAGCAGTTTAAGAACCGGGATCTCCTCCTACGAGCAGTACTTC | CASSLRTGISSYEQYF
TRBJ2-1 | TRBV12-1 | - | - | 16 | TGTGCCAGCAGCTGGCCTCCGTGGCCTTTACAGGATGAGCAGTTCTTC | CASSWPPWPLQDEQFF
TRBJ1-1 | TRBV12-3/TRBV12-4 | - | - | 13 | TGTGCCAGCAGCCCTCAAACTACCACTGAAGCTTTCTTT | CASSPQTTTEAFF
TRBJ2-7 | TRBV5-1 | TRBD1 | - | 15 | TGCGCCAGCAGCTTGGCTGGGACAGGGCCGTACGAGCAGTACTTC | CASSLAGTGPYEQYF
TRBJ1-4 | TRBV2 | - | - | 12 | TGTGCCAGCAGTGGGACGGCTTTAGGACTGTTTTTT | CASSGTALGLFF
TRBJ2-1 | TRBV30 | TRBD2 | - | 14 | TGTGCCTGGAGTTTAGCGGGAGGGTCAGATGAGCAGTTCTTC | CAWSLAGGSDEQFF
TRBJ2-1 | TRBV27 | TRBD2 | - | 17 | TGTGCCAGCAGTTTATTGCTGGGAGCGGGAGGGCCCGATGAGCAGTTCTTC | CASSLLLGAGGPDEQFF
TRBJ2-1 | TRBV9 | - | - | 12 | TGTGCCAGCAGCCCTGGGGGCAATGAGCAGTTCTTC | CASSPGGNEQFF
TRBJ1-1 | TRBV12-3/TRBV12-4 | - | - | 12 | TGTGCCAGCAGTTCGAGGGGAGATGAAGCTTTCTTT | CASSSRGDEAFF
TRBJ2-2 | TRBV7-9 | - | - | 14 | TGTGCCAGCAGCTTAGGTGGGGGCACCGGGGAGCTGTTTTTT | CASSLGGGTGELFF
TRBJ2-7 | TRBV6-6 | - | - | 12 | TGTGCCAGCAGTGATCGGGTGGATGAGCAGTACTTC | CASSDRVDEQYF
TRBJ2-7 | TRBV24-1 | - | - | 15 | TGTGCCACCAGTGATACGACACGGAGGGCCTACGAGCAGTACTTC | CATSDTTRRAYEQYF
TRBJ2-1 | TRBV6-5 | TRBD1 | - | 13 | TGTGCCAGCGGGACAGGGGTCTACAATGAGCAGTTCTTC | CASGTGVYNEQFF
TRBJ2-3 | TRBV28 | TRBD1 | - | 18 | TGTGCCAGCAGTTTGCGGAAGGGGGCGGTAAGGACCACAGATACGCAGTATTTT | CASSLRKGAVRTTDTQYF
TRBJ2-1 | TRBV28 | TRBD2 | - | 17 | TGTGCCAGCAGTTTCTCGGGACTAGCGGGAGGGTTCAATGAGCAGTTCTTC | CASSFSGLAGGFNEQFF
TRBJ2-7 | TRBV28 | TRBD2 | once | 15 | TGTGCCAGCAGCAGACTAGCGGGAGAGTTCCACGAGCAGTACTTC | CASSRLAGEFHEQYF
TRBJ2-1 | TRBV19 | TRBD2 | - | 17 | TGTGCCAGTAGTATGGGGACTAGCGGGAGTCATGACAGTGAGCAGTTCTTC | CASSMGTSGSHDSEQFF
TRBJ2-2 | TRBV4-2 | - | - | 19 | TGTGCCAGCAGCCAAGGAGGATCCGCTAGATTTAGAAACACCGGGGAGCTGTTTTTT | CASSQGGSARFRNTGELFF
TRBJ2-1 | TRBV4-2 | - | - | 12 | TGTGCCAGCAGCTCACTCACTACTGAGCAGTTCTTC | CASSSLTTEQFF
TRBJ2-7 | TRBV5-6 | TRBD1 | - | 14 | TGTGCCAGCAGCTTGATCAGGGGGTCGGGGGAGCAGTACTTC | CASSLIRGSGEQYF
TRBJ2-5 | TRBV5-1 | - | once | 14 | TGCGCCAGCAGCCTGGTCCTAGGGGAAGAGACCCAGTACTTC | CASSLVLGEETQYF
TRBJ1-1 | TRBV11-1 | - | - | 16 | TGTGCCAGCAGCTTAGGTGTTGGGGTCATGGACACTGAAGCTTTCTTT | CASSLGVGVMDTEAFF
TRBJ2-7 | TRBV6-5 | TRBD2 | - | 15 | TGTGCCAGCAGTTTTTTAGCGGGAGAGGGGTACGAGCAGTACTTC | CASSFLAGEGYEQYF
TRBJ2-7 | TRBV6-2/TRBV6-3 | - | - | 12 | TGTGCCAGCAGTTACTCCTCTGGCGAGCAGTACTTC | CASSYSSGEQYF
TRBJ2-7 | TRBV5-5 | TRBD1 | - | 12 | TGTGCCAGCAGCAAGGGACAGTACGAGCAGTACTTC | CASSKGQYEQYF
TRBJ2-1 | TRBV6-2/TRBV6-3 | - | - | 15 | TGTGCCAGCAGTGGACCGGGACTGCGTCTCAATGAGCAGTTCTTC | CASSGPGLRLNEQFF